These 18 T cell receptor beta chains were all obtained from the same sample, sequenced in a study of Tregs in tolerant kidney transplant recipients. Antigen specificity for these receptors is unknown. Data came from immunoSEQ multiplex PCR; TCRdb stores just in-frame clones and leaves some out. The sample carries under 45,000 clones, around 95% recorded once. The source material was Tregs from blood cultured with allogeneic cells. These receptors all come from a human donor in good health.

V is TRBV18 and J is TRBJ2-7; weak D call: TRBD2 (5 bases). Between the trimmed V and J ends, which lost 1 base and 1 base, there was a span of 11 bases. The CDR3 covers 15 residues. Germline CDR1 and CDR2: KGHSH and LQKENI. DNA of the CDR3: TGTGCCAGCTCACCACAGGGAGATAGTTCCTACGAGCAGTACTTC. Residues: CASSPQGDSSYEQYF.

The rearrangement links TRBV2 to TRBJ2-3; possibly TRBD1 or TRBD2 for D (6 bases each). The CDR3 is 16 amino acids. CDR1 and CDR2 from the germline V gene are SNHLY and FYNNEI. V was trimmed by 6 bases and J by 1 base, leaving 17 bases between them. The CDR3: CASSTLGASGTDTQYF. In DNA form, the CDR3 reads TGTGCCAGCAGCACTTTGGGGGCTAGCGGCACAGATACGCAGTATTTT. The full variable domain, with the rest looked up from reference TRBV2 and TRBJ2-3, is EPEVTQTPSHQVTQMGQEVILRCVPISNHLYFYWYRQILGQKVEFLVSFYNNEISEKSEIFDDQFSVERPDGSNFTLKIRSTKLEDSAMYFCASSTLGASGTDTQYFGPGTRLTVL.

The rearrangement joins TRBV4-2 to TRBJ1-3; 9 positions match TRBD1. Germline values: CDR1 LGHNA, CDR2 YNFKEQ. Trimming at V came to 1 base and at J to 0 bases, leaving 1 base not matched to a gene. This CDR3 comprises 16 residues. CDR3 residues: CASSQATGGSGNTIYF. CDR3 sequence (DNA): TGTGCCAGCAGCCAAGCGACAGGGGGCTCTGGAAACACCATATATTTT.

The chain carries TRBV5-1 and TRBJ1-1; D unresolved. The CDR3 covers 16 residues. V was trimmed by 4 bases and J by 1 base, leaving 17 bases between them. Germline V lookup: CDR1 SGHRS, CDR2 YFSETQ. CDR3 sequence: CASSTGLRWGNTEAFF. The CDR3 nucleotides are TGCGCCAGCAGCACCGGGCTCCGGTGGGGGAACACTGAAGCTTTCTTT.

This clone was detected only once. The CDR3 DNA sequence: TGCGCCAGCAGCTTGGAGGGGCGGGTTCCCCAGTTCTTC. This translates into CASSLEGRVPQFF. This chain connects TRBV5-1 to TRBJ2-1, with D perhaps being TRBD1 or TRBD2 (5 bases each). The CDR3 loop spans 13 amino acids. The ends were cut back, 0 bases at V and 13 bases at J, with 14 bases in the middle. Germline assignment: CDR1 SGHRS and CDR2 YFSETQ.

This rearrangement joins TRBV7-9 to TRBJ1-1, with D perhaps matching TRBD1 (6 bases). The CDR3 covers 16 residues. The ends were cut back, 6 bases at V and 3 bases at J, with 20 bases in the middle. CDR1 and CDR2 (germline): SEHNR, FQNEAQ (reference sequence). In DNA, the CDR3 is TGTGCCAGCAGACCCCTGGGGGGGCCGTTGGACACTGAAGCTTTCTTT. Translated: CASRPLGGPLDTEAFF.

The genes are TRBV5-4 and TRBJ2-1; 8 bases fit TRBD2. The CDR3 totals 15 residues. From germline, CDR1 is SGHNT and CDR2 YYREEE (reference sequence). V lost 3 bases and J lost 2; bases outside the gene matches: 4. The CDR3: CASSYGLATYNEQFF. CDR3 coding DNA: TGTGCCAGCAGCTATGGACTAGCCACCTACAATGAGCAGTTCTTC.

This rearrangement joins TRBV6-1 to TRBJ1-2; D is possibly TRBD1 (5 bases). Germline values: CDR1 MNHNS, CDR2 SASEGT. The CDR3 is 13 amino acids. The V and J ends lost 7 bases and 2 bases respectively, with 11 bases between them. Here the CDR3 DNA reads TGTGCCAGCACGGGGGGTTTGAACTATGGCTACACCTTC. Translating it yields CASTGGLNYGYTF.

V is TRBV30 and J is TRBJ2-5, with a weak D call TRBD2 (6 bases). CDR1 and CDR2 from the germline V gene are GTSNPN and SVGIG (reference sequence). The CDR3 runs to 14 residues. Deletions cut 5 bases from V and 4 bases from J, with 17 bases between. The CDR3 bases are TGTGCCTGGGGGACCGGGACTTCCGGAGAGACCCAGTACTTC. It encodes CAWGTGTSGETQYF.

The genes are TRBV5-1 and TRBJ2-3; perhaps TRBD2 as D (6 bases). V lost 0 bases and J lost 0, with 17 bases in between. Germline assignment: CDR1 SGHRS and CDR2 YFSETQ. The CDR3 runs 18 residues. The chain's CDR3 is CASSLDIYVGRSTDTQYF. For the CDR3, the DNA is TGCGCCAGCAGCTTGGATATTTACGTGGGGAGGAGCACAGATACGCAGTATTTT.

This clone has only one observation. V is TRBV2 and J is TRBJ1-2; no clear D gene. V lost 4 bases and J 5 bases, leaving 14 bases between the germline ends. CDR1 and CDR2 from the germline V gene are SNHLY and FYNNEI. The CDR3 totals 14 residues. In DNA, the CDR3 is TGTGCCAGCAGTGCTAAAAAAGTAGGATATGGCTACACCTTC. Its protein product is CASSAKKVGYGYTF.

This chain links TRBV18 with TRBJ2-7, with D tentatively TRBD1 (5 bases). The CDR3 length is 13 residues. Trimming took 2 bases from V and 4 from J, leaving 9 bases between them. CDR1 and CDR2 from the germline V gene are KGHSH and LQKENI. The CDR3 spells CASSPADRYEQYF. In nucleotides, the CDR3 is TGTGCCAGCTCACCAGCCGACAGATACGAGCAGTACTTC.

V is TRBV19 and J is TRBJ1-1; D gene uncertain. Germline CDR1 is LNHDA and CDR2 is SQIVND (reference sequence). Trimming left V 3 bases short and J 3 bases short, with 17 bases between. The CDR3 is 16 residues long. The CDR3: CASSITPGGWHTEAFF. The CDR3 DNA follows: TGTGCCAGTAGTATTACCCCGGGCGGGTGGCACACTGAAGCTTTCTTT.

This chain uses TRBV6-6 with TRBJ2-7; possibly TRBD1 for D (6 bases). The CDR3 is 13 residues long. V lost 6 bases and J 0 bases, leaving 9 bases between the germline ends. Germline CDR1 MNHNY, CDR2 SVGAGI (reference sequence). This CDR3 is CASRRTDSYEQYF. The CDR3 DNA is TGTGCCAGCAGAAGGACAGACTCCTACGAGCAGTACTTC.

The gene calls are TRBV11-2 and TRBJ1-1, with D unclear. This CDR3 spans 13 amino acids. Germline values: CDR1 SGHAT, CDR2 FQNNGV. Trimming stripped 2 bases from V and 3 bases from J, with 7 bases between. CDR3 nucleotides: TGTGCCAGCAGCTTATTGGGGTACACTGAAGCTTTCTTT. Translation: CASSLLGYTEAFF.

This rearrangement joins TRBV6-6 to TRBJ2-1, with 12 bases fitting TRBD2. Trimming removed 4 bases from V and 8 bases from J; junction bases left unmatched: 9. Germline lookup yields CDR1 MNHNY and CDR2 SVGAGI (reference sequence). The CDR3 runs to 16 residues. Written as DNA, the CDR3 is TGTGCCAGCAGTTGGACTAGCGGGACTATAAGGGATGAGCAGTTCTTC. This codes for CASSWTSGTIRDEQFF.

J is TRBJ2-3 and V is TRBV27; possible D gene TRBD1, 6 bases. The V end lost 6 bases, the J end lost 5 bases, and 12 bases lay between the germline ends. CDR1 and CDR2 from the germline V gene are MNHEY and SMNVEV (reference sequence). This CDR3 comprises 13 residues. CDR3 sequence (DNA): TGTGCCAGCAGACCTCCAGGGGTAGATACGCAGTATTTT. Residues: CASRPPGVDTQYF.

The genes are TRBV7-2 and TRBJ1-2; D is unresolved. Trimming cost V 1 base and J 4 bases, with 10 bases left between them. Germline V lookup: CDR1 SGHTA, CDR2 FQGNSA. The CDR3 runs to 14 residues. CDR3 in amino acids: CASSLEADLYGYTF. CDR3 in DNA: TGTGCCAGCAGCTTAGAGGCGGACCTCTATGGCTACACCTTC.